A single sample is the source of the 14 T cell receptor beta chains below, sequenced in a study of sequential checkpoint blockade in melanoma. The sample's treatment: randomized to nivolumab then ipilimumab (arm A) or the reverse (arm B). TCRdb's table, derived via immunoSEQ multiplex PCR, lists solely in-frame clones and lacks some. Of roughly 34,000 clones listed, approximately 86% are singletons. The sample was CD8+ T cells sorted from blood (inferred from file names), taken from a patient given nivolumab and ipilimumab in sequence. These receptors were obtained from a human donor with melanoma.

V is TRBV27 and J is TRBJ2-7, with TRBD1 matching 7 bases. From germline, CDR1 is MNHEY and CDR2 SMNVEV (reference sequence). Trimming cost V 6 bases and J 3 bases; bases outside gene matches: 5. There are 13 residues in the CDR3. CDR3 sequence reads: CASSGTVDYEQYF. CDR3 nucleotides: TGTGCCAGCAGCGGGACAGTAGACTACGAGCAGTACTTC.

This chain links TRBV5-1 with TRBJ2-3; TRBD2 matches at 8 bases. The CDR3 has 13 amino acids. Germline trimming cut 4 bases from V and 8 bases from J; bases unmatched to any gene: 6. CDR1 is SGHRS and CDR2 is YFSETQ in the germline V gene. CDR3 sequence (DNA): TGCGCCAGCAGCCCGGGGGGGCCCGCTACGCAGTATTTT. Encoded protein: CASSPGGPATQYF.

The chain couples TRBV7-9 to TRBJ2-1; 7 bases map to TRBD2. The germline CDR1 and CDR2 sequences are SEHNR and FQNEAQ (reference sequence). With 3 bases clipped from V and 0 bases from J, the junction kept 5 bases outside the gene matches. CDR3 length: 16 residues. This CDR3 reads CASSFRGEGSYNEQFF. The CDR3 region has the DNA TGTGCCAGCAGCTTCCGCGGGGAGGGCTCCTACAATGAGCAGTTCTTC.

The genes are TRBV11-2 and TRBJ2-7; D possibly corresponds to TRBD2 (5 bases). The V end lost 5 bases, the J end lost 3 bases, and 11 bases lay between the germline ends. The germline CDR1 and CDR2 sequences are SGHAT and FQNNGV. This CDR3 has 13 residues. The CDR3 region is CASSHGLVYEQYF. The CDR3 DNA sequence: TGTGCCAGCAGCCATGGACTCGTCTACGAGCAGTACTTC. The variable domain in full, completed from reference TRBV11-2 and TRBJ2-7, reads EAGVAQSPRYKIIEKRQSVAFWCNPISGHATLYWYQQILGQGPKLLIQFQNNGVVDDSQLPKDRFSAERLKGVDSTLKIQPAKLEDSAVYLCASSHGLVYEQYFGPGTRLTVT.

The V call is TRBV28, the J call TRBJ2-7; 7 nucleotides line up with TRBD1. From germline, CDR1 is MDHEN and CDR2 SYDVKM. This CDR3 has 14 residues. Trimming took 10 bases from V and 6 from J; bases not matched to a gene: 15. This chain's CDR3 is CATMETGQNSEQYF. The CDR3 DNA sequence: TGTGCCACCATGGAGACAGGGCAAAATAGCGAGCAGTACTTC.

This chain links TRBV6-5 with TRBJ1-1; no definite D call. Germline assignment: CDR1 MNHEY and CDR2 SVGAGI. The CDR3 has 11 amino acids. Trimming removed 0 bases at V and 8 bases at J, with 4 bases between. The CDR3 sequence: CASSYSSEAFF. DNA for the CDR3: TGTGCCAGCAGTTACTCATCGGAAGCTTTCTTT.

The chain uses TRBV28 and TRBJ1-2; perhaps TRBD1 as D (5 bases). The CDR3 runs 14 residues. Looked up from germline, CDR1 is MDHEN and CDR2 is SYDVKM. The V end lost 4 bases, the J end lost 8 bases, and 17 bases lay between the germline ends. CDR3 protein: CASSSGVGVWGYTF. The DNA for the CDR3 is TGTGCCAGCAGTTCCGGCGTAGGGGTGTGGGGCTACACCTTC.

In its sample, this clone was seen once. The chain carries TRBV28 and TRBJ2-7, with no clear D. V shed 3 bases and J shed 3 bases, with 3 bases lying between them. CDR1 and CDR2 (germline): MDHEN, SYDVKM. This CDR3 comprises 11 residues. As DNA, the CDR3 is TGTGCCAGCAGTTTGCGCTACGAGCAGTACTTC. Protein: CASSLRYEQYF.

The gene calls are TRBV7-8 and TRBJ2-1; 13 bases map to TRBD2. In germline, CDR1 is SGHVS, CDR2 FQNEAQ. After removal of 3 bases from V and 1 base from J, the junction contained 6 bases not matched to a gene. The CDR3 is made up of 18 amino acids. In DNA, the CDR3 is TGTGCCAGCAGCTTTTCACTAGCGGGAGGGCCATCCTACAATGAGCAGTTCTTC. Its protein is CASSFSLAGGPSYNEQFF.

The CDR3 DNA follows: TGTGCCAGCTTAGAGGATGCGGGCACTGAAGCTTTCTTT. It codes for CASLEDAGTEAFF. The chain links TRBV2 to TRBJ1-1; D gene uncertain. This CDR3 is 13 amino acids long. Trimming stripped 8 bases from V and 4 bases from J, with 14 bases between. The germline gives CDR1 SNHLY, CDR2 FYNNEI.

The chain couples TRBV4-1 to TRBJ1-4; TRBD1 might be the D (5 bases). The germline V gene has CDR1 MGHRA and CDR2 YSYEKL. V gave up 4 bases and J gave up 12 bases, with 18 bases separating them. This CDR3 is built from 14 residues. CDR3 nucleotide sequence: TGCGCCAGCAGCCGTCCTAGGGCACAGGTTCAACTGTTTTTT. This encodes CASSRPRAQVQLFF.

This chain links TRBV7-2 with TRBJ2-7, with 7 bases fitting TRBD2. Germline V gene lookup returns CDR1 SGHTA and CDR2 FQGNSA. The CDR3 covers 15 residues. The ends lost 1 base at V and 7 bases at J; junction bases unmatched: 10. CDR3 amino acids: CASSLDLREMREQYF. DNA for the CDR3: TGTGCCAGCAGCTTAGACCTGCGGGAGATGCGGGAGCAGTACTTC.

V usage is TRBV30 and J usage is TRBJ1-5; TRBD1 is a possible D gene (5 bases). The germline gives CDR1 GTSNPN, CDR2 SVGIG (reference sequence). Trimming pared 0 bases from V and 6 bases from J, leaving 9 bases between. The CDR3 runs 13 residues. CDR3 in DNA: TGTGCCTGGAGTGTAGATAGGGGTCAGCCCCAGCATTTT. This codes for CAWSVDRGQPQHF.

V is TRBV27 and J is TRBJ2-3; 9 nucleotides agree with TRBD2. Germline V CDR1 and CDR2: MNHEY, SMNVEV (reference sequence). V lost 7 bases and J lost 1; bases outside the gene matches: 6. The CDR3 consists of 15 residues. In nucleotides, the CDR3 is TGTGCCAGCACCGAGACTAGCGGTCGCACAGATACGCAGTATTTT. The encoded protein is CASTETSGRTDTQYF.